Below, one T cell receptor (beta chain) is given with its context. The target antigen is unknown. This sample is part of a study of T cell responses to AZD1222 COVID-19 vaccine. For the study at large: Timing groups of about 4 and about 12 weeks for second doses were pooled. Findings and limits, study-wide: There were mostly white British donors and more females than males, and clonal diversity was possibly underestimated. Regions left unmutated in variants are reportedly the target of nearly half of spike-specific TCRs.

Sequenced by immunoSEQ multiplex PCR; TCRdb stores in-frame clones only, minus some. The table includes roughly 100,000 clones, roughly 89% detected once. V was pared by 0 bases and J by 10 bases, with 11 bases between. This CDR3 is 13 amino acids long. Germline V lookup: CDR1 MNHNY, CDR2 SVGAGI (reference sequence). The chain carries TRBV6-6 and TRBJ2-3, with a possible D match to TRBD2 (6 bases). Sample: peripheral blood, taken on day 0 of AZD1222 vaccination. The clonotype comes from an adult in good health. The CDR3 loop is CASSYSRGGAQYF. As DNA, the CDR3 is TGTGCCAGCAGTTACTCTCGGGGCGGGGCGCAGTATTTT.